Reported below is one T cell receptor (beta chain). With V trimmed by 7 bases and J by 5 bases, 10 bases remained unmatched. The CDR3 has 15 residues. The V gene's germline CDR1 is MNHNY and CDR2 SVGAGI (reference sequence). This sample stems from a study of cytomegalovirus exposure and HLA in healthy donors. A multiplex PCR was run with 60 Vbeta primers and 13 Jbeta primers. TCRdb's copy holds only in-frame clones and misses some; the assay was immunoSEQ multiplex PCR. The sample lists about 190,000 clones, about three quarters occurring once. Sequencing was performed on PBMCs. The chain is built from TRBV6-6 and TRBJ2-1; 8 bases map to TRBD2. The sequence derives from a woman aged 25 to 39 in good health and CMV-seropositive. The CDR3 loop reads CASISVAGGHNEQFF. The CDR3 nucleotides are TGTGCCAGCATTTCAGTGGCGGGGGGCCACAATGAGCAGTTCTTC.